A single sample gave rise to the 7 T cell receptor beta chains below, sequenced in a study of CD8 T cells in ankylosing spondylitis. TCRdb redid the calling of the 5' RACE reads with MiXCR, one entry per CDR3 protein. The sample yields about 89,000 distinct CDR3 sequences, approximately 30% seen once. Sequencing input: blood, either unsorted or a sorted T cell fraction (not recorded which). The origin of the receptors is a male donor with ankylosing spondylitis or in good health (not recorded which).

The chain combines TRBV10-3 with TRBJ2-1; 10 bases agree with TRBD2. Germline CDR1 ENHRY, CDR2 SYGVKD. CDR3 length equals 16 residues. V shed 0 bases and J 6 bases; nucleotides not matched to a gene: 5. As DNA, the CDR3 is TGTGCCATCAGTGAGTCTACACTAGCGGGACGCAATGAGCAGTTCTTC. This translates into CAISESTLAGRNEQFF.

The chain is built from TRBV6-1 and TRBJ2-7, with no clear D. With 5 bases removed from V and 2 bases from J, the gap between germline ends came to 22 bases. The CDR3 is 17 amino acids. Germline V gene sequence: CDR1 MNHNS, CDR2 SASEGT. The CDR3 nucleotides are TGTGCCAGCAGTCCCCAGGCCGAAGCTATGCTGCCCTACGAGCAGTACTTC. Its protein is CASSPQAEAMLPYEQYF.

This chain joins TRBV24-1 and TRBJ1-2; D is unresolved. Looked up from germline, CDR1 is KGHDR and CDR2 is SFDVKD. The V end lost 3 bases, the J end lost 8 bases, and 6 bases lay between the germline ends. The CDR3 contains 11 residues. CDR3 nucleotide sequence: TGTGCCACCAGTGATCTAGCGGGCTACACCTTC. The encoded protein is CATSDLAGYTF.

Here the CDR3 reads CASSLSTGNTEAFF. CDR3 DNA sequence: TGTGCCAGCAGCTTATCGACGGGAAACACTGAAGCTTTCTTT. This chain connects TRBV7-2 to TRBJ1-1; D is unresolved. The V end was cut by 2 bases, the J end by 2 bases, with 9 bases between. There are 14 residues in the CDR3. Germline lookup yields CDR1 SGHTA and CDR2 FQGNSA. Drawing the rest from reference TRBV7-2 and TRBJ1-1, the complete variable domain is GAGVSQSPSNKVTEKGKDVELRCDPISGHTALYWYRQSLGQGLEFLIYFQGNSAPDKSGLPSDRFSAERTGGSVSTLTIQRTQQEDSAVYLCASSLSTGNTEAFFGQGTRLTVV.

This clonotype was counted a few times. The chain recombines TRBV7-9 with TRBJ2-7; D possibly corresponds to TRBD2 (5 bases). Looked up from germline, CDR1 is SEHNR and CDR2 is FQNEAQ (reference sequence). This CDR3 has 14 residues. V lost 3 bases to trimming and J lost 2 bases, with 11 bases between them. This chain's CDR3 is CASSFRDFTYEQYF. CDR3 sequence (DNA): TGTGCCAGCAGCTTCCGGGATTTTACCTACGAGCAGTACTTC.

V is TRBV7-2 and J is TRBJ2-1; possibly TRBD1 for D (5 bases). The V gene lost 2 bases and the J gene lost 9 bases, with 23 bases spanning the gap. The germline V gene encodes CDR1 SGHTA and CDR2 FQGNSA. The CDR3 runs to 17 residues. In DNA form, the CDR3 reads TGTGCCAGCAGCTTATTGGTTGTGACAGATAGCCGCAGTGAGCAGTTCTTC. Translation: CASSLLVVTDSRSEQFF.

CDR3 sequence: CASSLDRANYGYTF. The DNA of the CDR3 is TGCGCCAGCAGCTTGGACAGGGCTAACTATGGCTACACCTTC. This chain uses TRBV5-1 with TRBJ1-2, with D perhaps TRBD1 (6 bases). CDR1 SGHRS and CDR2 YFSETQ come from the germline V gene. The CDR3 spans 14 residues. V lost 0 bases to trimming and J lost 0 bases, with 6 bases between them.